This entry lists 26 T cell receptor beta chains sequenced from one sample in a study of blood T cell repertoires in COVID-19. The data were produced by immunoSEQ multiplex PCR, yet TCRdb's version contains in-frame clones alone and is incomplete. Of around 60,000 clones in the sample, 75% to 85% were seen once. Sequencing input: peripheral blood. Receptors originate from a man aged 80 or over with acute or convalescent COVID-19.

This chain links TRBV9 with TRBJ2-1; D unclear. Germline CDR1 is SGDLS and CDR2 is YYNGEE. The V gene lost 3 bases and the J gene lost 0 bases, with 7 bases spanning the gap. The length of the CDR3 is 14 residues. In nucleotides, the CDR3 is TGTGCCAGCAGCGCTAGTGGCTCCTACAATGAGCAGTTCTTC. The encoded protein is CASSASGSYNEQFF.

The chain links TRBV7-2 to TRBJ2-7, with TRBD2 matching over 11 bases. The CDR3 contains 16 residues. Germline assignment: CDR1 SGHTA and CDR2 FQGNSA. V shed 4 bases, J shed 2 bases, and the junction held 7 bases outside the gene matches. The CDR3 coding sequence is TGTGCCAGCAGCTCAAATGGACTAGCGGGTACCTACGAGCAGTACTTC. As protein: CASSSNGLAGTYEQYF.

This rearrangement joins TRBV15 to TRBJ1-4; D remains ambiguous. The V gene lost 0 bases and the J gene lost 7 bases, with 21 bases spanning the gap. The germline V gene encodes CDR1 LNHNV and CDR2 YYDKDF (reference sequence). This CDR3 has 18 residues. This CDR3 is CATSRELGRSSPGEKLFF. The CDR3 DNA follows: TGTGCCACCAGCAGAGAACTGGGGAGGTCCAGCCCTGGTGAAAAACTGTTTTTT.

CDR3 amino acids: CAWTDVSQGGYTF. CDR3 nucleotide sequence: TGTGCCTGGACCGACGTCAGCCAGGGGGGCTACACCTTC. The chain links TRBV30 to TRBJ1-2; D is possibly TRBD1 (6 bases). The CDR3 length is 13 residues. V lost 4 bases and J 8 bases, leaving 17 bases between the germline ends. CDR1 and CDR2 (germline): GTSNPN, SVGIG (reference sequence).

This sequence joins TRBV10-3 and TRBJ1-3; D gene unclear. CDR3 length equals 16 residues. V was pared by 11 bases and J by 0 bases, with 20 bases between. Germline V gene lookup returns CDR1 ENHRY and CDR2 SYGVKD. CDR3: CAAHDGHLLSGNTIYF. The CDR3 coding sequence is TGTGCCGCTCACGATGGGCACCTCCTCTCTGGAAACACCATATATTTT.

In its sample, this clone was seen a few times. Here the CDR3 reads CASSLRGSGYTF. CDR3 bases: TGTGCCAGCAGCCTTCGGGGGTCTGGCTACACCTTC. J is TRBJ1-2 and V is TRBV5-6; possibly TRBD1 for D (5 bases). CDR1 is SGHDT and CDR2 is YYEEEE in the germline V gene. V was cut by 4 bases and J by 7 bases, with 11 bases left in between. The CDR3 length is 12 residues.

The chain combines TRBV5-5 with TRBJ1-3; D is perhaps TRBD1 (6 bases). Germline V gene data show CDR1 as SGHKS and CDR2 as YYEKEE (reference sequence). The CDR3 has 15 amino acids. Trimming left V 4 bases short and J 2 bases short, with 13 bases between. CDR3 sequence: CASSGETGTGNTIYF. The CDR3 nucleotides read TGTGCCAGCAGCGGGGAGACAGGTACTGGAAACACCATATATTTT.

This clone was seen more than once but under ten times. The genes are TRBV27 and TRBJ2-7; 12 bases are a match to TRBD2. The length of the CDR3 is 15 residues. V lost 4 bases, J lost 5 bases, and 6 bases stayed unmatched. Germline V gene sequence: CDR1 MNHEY, CDR2 SMNVEV (reference sequence). CDR3 sequence reads: CASSSRTSGVHEQYF. CDR3 bases: TGTGCCAGCAGTTCGAGGACTAGCGGGGTTCACGAGCAGTACTTC.

The chain carries TRBV29-1 and TRBJ1-2; 8 positions agree with TRBD1. Per the germline V gene, CDR1 is SQVTM and CDR2 is ANQGSEA. The CDR3 extends over 12 amino acids. J was trimmed by 3 bases and V by 6 bases; bases with no gene match: 3. The CDR3 region is CSVGDRYYGYTF. As DNA, the CDR3 is TGCAGCGTCGGGGACAGGTACTATGGCTACACCTTC.

This clone was counted only a few times. CDR3 protein: CASSLGLAVNNEQFF. In DNA form, the CDR3 reads TGTGCCAGCAGCTTGGGTCTAGCGGTAAACAATGAGCAGTTCTTC. The chain has TRBV5-8 and TRBJ2-1; 7 bases align to TRBD2. Trimming removed 0 bases from V and 5 bases from J; junction bases left unmatched: 5. Germline CDR1 is SGHTS and CDR2 is YDEGEE. The CDR3 runs 15 residues.

The chain joins TRBV4-1 to TRBJ1-1; 7 nucleotides agree with TRBD1. This CDR3 comprises 16 residues. J gave up 1 base and V 5 bases, and 10 bases lay outside the gene matches. Germline loops: CDR1 MGHRA, CDR2 YSYEKL. The CDR3 DNA reads as TGCGCCAGCAGCTTCAGACAAGGGGGCCCGAACACTGAAGCTTTCTTT. This encodes CASSFRQGGPNTEAFF.

The genes are TRBV9 and TRBJ1-1, with D tentatively TRBD1 (5 bases). Germline loops: CDR1 SGDLS, CDR2 YYNGEE. This CDR3 contains 14 residues. V was cut by 0 bases and J by 0 bases, with 6 bases left in between. CDR3 in amino acids: CASSVEGLNTEAFF. CDR3 nucleotide sequence: TGTGCCAGCAGCGTAGAGGGGTTGAACACTGAAGCTTTCTTT.

The V gene is TRBV5-1, the J gene TRBJ1-2; 10 bases fit TRBD1. Trimming cost V 4 bases and J 2 bases; bases outside gene matches: 8. This CDR3 has 16 residues. Germline V lookup: CDR1 SGHRS, CDR2 YFSETQ. The CDR3 DNA reads as TGCGCCAGCAGCCTCGGGACAGGGGTTCCAAACTATGGCTACACCTTC. Its translation is CASSLGTGVPNYGYTF. The full variable domain, in which reference TRBV5-1 and TRBJ1-2 provide the parts outside the CDR3, is KAGVTQTPRYLIKTRGQQVTLSCSPISGHRSVSWYQQTPGQGLQFLFEYFSETQRNKGNFPGRFSGRQFSNSRSEMNVSTLELGDSALYLCASSLGTGVPNYGYTFGSGTRLTVV.

The chain employs TRBV20-1 and TRBJ1-2, with TRBD1 matching 11 bases. The CDR3 covers 18 residues. The ends lost 3 bases at V and 0 bases at J; junction bases unmatched: 12. The V gene's germline CDR1 is DFQATT and CDR2 SNEGSKA (reference sequence). CDR3 in amino acids: CSASTLPGTGGSNYGYTF. Written as DNA, the CDR3 is TGCAGTGCTAGTACCCTCCCCGGGACAGGGGGATCTAACTATGGCTACACCTTC.

The DNA of the CDR3 is TGCGCCAGCAGCCAAGGGGGTGGTAATTCACCCCTCCACTTT. This codes for CASSQGGGNSPLHF. The V and J genes are TRBV5-1 and TRBJ1-6; possible D gene TRBD1, 6 bases. Between the trimmed V and J ends, which lost 4 bases and 6 bases, there was a span of 11 bases. The germline V gene encodes CDR1 SGHRS and CDR2 YFSETQ. The CDR3 has 14 amino acids.

This clone has just one count. The V and J genes are TRBV5-1 and TRBJ2-7; 7 bases fit TRBD1. V dropped 0 bases and J dropped 3; count of bases not matched to a gene: 3. Germline assignment: CDR1 SGHRS and CDR2 YFSETQ. The length of the CDR3 is 14 residues. The CDR3 loop reads CASSLGQGFYEQYF. The CDR3 region has the DNA TGCGCCAGCAGCTTGGGACAGGGATTCTACGAGCAGTACTTC.

The gene calls are TRBV10-2 and TRBJ2-2; TRBD1 is a possible D gene (6 bases). V was clipped by 3 bases and J by 5 bases, with 16 bases between them. The CDR3 extends over 16 amino acids. Germline V CDR1 and CDR2: WSHSY, SAAADI. The CDR3 region has the DNA TGCGCCAGCAGTGACCCTCTCGGGGACATAACCGGGGAGCTGTTTTTT. It codes for CASSDPLGDITGELFF.

In this sample, this clone turned up once. This chain joins TRBV10-3 and TRBJ1-1, with TRBD1 matching 8 bases. The length of the CDR3 is 13 residues. V dropped 6 bases and J dropped 0; count of bases not matched to a gene: 0. CDR1 is ENHRY, CDR2 SYGVKD, per germline. The CDR3 coding sequence is TGTGCCATCAGGGGACAGGTGAACACTGAAGCTTTCTTT. Amino acids: CAIRGQVNTEAFF.

This clone was observed a few times. The chain carries TRBV3-1 (or the pseudogene TRBV3-2) and TRBJ1-2; 9 nucleotides agree with TRBD1. The V gene's germline CDR1 is LGHDT and CDR2 YNNKEL (reference sequence). J gave up 4 bases and V 4 bases, and 7 bases lay outside the gene matches. This CDR3 has 15 amino acids. The CDR3 coding sequence is TGTGCCAGCAGCCCGGGACAGGGAGGAACCTATGGCTACACCTTC. This translates into CASSPGQGGTYGYTF.

A note on this clone: The sample has other DNA sequences that encode this CDR3 too. The chain carries TRBV4-1 and TRBJ1-5, with D possibly being TRBD1 (6 bases). The CDR3 sequence is 14 residues long. V lost 4 bases to trimming and J lost 1 base, with 8 bases between them. CDR1 is MGHRA and CDR2 is YSYEKL in the germline V gene. The CDR3 is CASSPRGSNQPQHF. As DNA, the CDR3 is TGCGCCAGCAGCCCCAGGGGAAGCAATCAGCCCCAGCATTTT.

A few counts support this clone. V and J are TRBV11-2 and TRBJ1-6; possible D gene TRBD1, 5 bases. This CDR3 comprises 14 residues. Germline CDR1 and CDR2: SGHAT and FQNNGV. V lost 2 bases, J lost 10 bases, and 12 bases lay in between. DNA of the CDR3: TGTGCCAGCAGCTTAATGACAGAGGAATCACCCCTCCACTTT. This encodes CASSLMTEESPLHF.

V gene TRBV11-2 combines with J gene TRBJ1-2; the D gene is possibly TRBD1 (6 bases). Trimming pared 6 bases from V and 4 bases from J, leaving 12 bases between. The V gene's germline CDR1 is SGHAT and CDR2 FQNNGV. The CDR3 spans 13 residues. CDR3 nucleotides: TGTGCCAGCAGAAAGACAGGTAGCTATGGCTACACCTTC. As protein: CASRKTGSYGYTF.

The chain couples TRBV18 to TRBJ1-2; TRBD1 matches at 8 bases. Germline values: CDR1 KGHSH, CDR2 LQKENI. CDR3 length: 14 residues. V was clipped by 5 bases and J by 9 bases; unmatched bases: 11. The CDR3 DNA follows: TGTGCCAGCTCATCCGGGACAGGTGGTCTTAGCTACACCTTC. Encoded protein: CASSSGTGGLSYTF.

V usage is TRBV2 and J usage is TRBJ1-1; D remains unclear. V lost 7 bases to trimming and J lost 1 base, with 13 bases between them. This CDR3 has 14 amino acids. Germline-derived CDR1 and CDR2 are SNHLY and FYNNEI. CDR3 in DNA: TGTGCCAGCAATTTACAGTTGAAGAACACTGAAGCTTTCTTT. It yields the protein CASNLQLKNTEAFF.

The CDR3 DNA is TGTGCCAGCAGCGGCCTTAGCGGGGGGGCCACAGATACGCAGTATTTT. This codes for CASSGLSGGATDTQYF. The chain has TRBV9 and TRBJ2-3, with 11 positions matching TRBD2. Germline loops: CDR1 SGDLS, CDR2 YYNGEE. With 3 bases clipped from V and 2 bases from J, the junction kept 5 bases outside the gene matches. The CDR3 spans 16 residues.

The chain is built from TRBV7-8 and TRBJ2-2, with a possible D match to TRBD2 (6 bases). Trimming stripped 1 base from V and 7 bases from J, with 13 bases between. This CDR3 comprises 15 residues. The germline V gene has CDR1 SGHVS and CDR2 FQNEAQ. CDR3 sequence: CASSLEEGWGGELFF. For the CDR3, the DNA is TGTGCCAGCAGCTTAGAGGAGGGGTGGGGCGGGGAGCTGTTTTTT.